This passage covers 11 T cell receptor beta chains from one sample sequenced in a study of shared T cell receptors in the human thymus. Measured with immunoSEQ multiplex PCR; TCRdb has only the in-frame clones, and not every one. This table holds 600,000 or so clones, approximately 89% found once. This sample was shared with a second study, whose subject was human thymus T cells.

The sample comprised thymocytes. The receptor set was obtained from a boy in the first two years of life with a congenital heart defect.

The V gene is TRBV28, the J gene TRBJ2-1; 7 bases line up with TRBD2. Germline CDR1 and CDR2: MDHEN and SYDVKM. J lost 8 bases, V lost 3 bases, and 10 bases had no gene match. The length of the CDR3 is 15 residues. CDR3: CASSFRLASYDEQFF. The CDR3 region has the DNA TGTGCCAGCAGTTTCCGACTAGCTAGTTACGATGAGCAGTTCTTC.

V is TRBV28 and J is TRBJ2-1, with 10 bases matching TRBD2. J was trimmed by 6 bases and V by 2 bases; bases with no gene match: 10. The CDR3 has 17 amino acids. In germline, CDR1 is MDHEN, CDR2 SYDVKM. The CDR3 DNA reads as TGTGCCAGCAGTTTACGGCCTAGCGGGAGTTTATTCAATGAGCAGTTCTTC. This encodes CASSLRPSGSLFNEQFF.

The rearrangement links TRBV2 to TRBJ2-7, with TRBD1 matching over 7 bases. The CDR3 is made up of 14 amino acids. Germline CDR1 and CDR2: SNHLY and FYNNEI. Trimming removed 6 bases from V and 3 bases from J; junction bases left unmatched: 8. CDR3 in amino acids: CASRAGTELYEQYF. CDR3 DNA sequence: TGTGCCAGCAGGGCCGGGACAGAGCTCTACGAGCAGTACTTC.

The rearrangement uses TRBV5-1 and TRBJ2-5; 11 bases map to TRBD2. Germline CDR1 is SGHRS and CDR2 is YFSETQ. V shed 1 base and J 9 bases; nucleotides not matched to a gene: 11. The CDR3 is 16 residues long. CDR3 in amino acids: CASSLRLAGTLPAQYF. CDR3 DNA: TGCGCCAGCAGCTTGCGACTAGCGGGGACACTCCCGGCCCAGTACTTC.

The gene calls are TRBV25-1 and TRBJ1-1; weak D call: TRBD1 (6 bases). CDR1 is MGHDK, CDR2 SYGVNS, per germline. The CDR3 sequence is 18 residues long. The V gene lost 2 bases and the J gene lost 6 bases, with 25 bases spanning the gap. CDR3: CASSERLGVPRPGAEAFF. For the CDR3, the DNA is TGTGCCAGCAGTGAACGTTTAGGGGTTCCGAGGCCAGGGGCTGAAGCTTTCTTT.

V gene TRBV2 combines with J gene TRBJ2-4; 12 nucleotides match TRBD1. The CDR3 is 21 amino acids. Germline values: CDR1 SNHLY, CDR2 FYNNEI. V was pared by 3 bases and J by 1 base, with 16 bases of the junction left unmatched. This CDR3 is CASSENTGTGGITLAKNIQYF. The CDR3 DNA follows: TGTGCCAGCAGTGAGAACACCGGGACAGGGGGCATTACTTTGGCCAAAAACATTCAGTACTTC.

The chain has TRBV19 and TRBJ2-3; 10 positions agree with TRBD1. The CDR3 spans 15 residues. Germline V gene data show CDR1 as LNHDA and CDR2 as SQIVND (reference sequence). V was pared by 5 bases and J by 4 bases, with 6 bases of the junction left unmatched. CDR3 region: CASSDRGQGADTQYF. The CDR3 bases are TGTGCCAGTAGTGACAGGGGGCAAGGGGCAGATACGCAGTATTTT.

The gene calls are TRBV14 and TRBJ2-7, with 7 bases that match TRBD1. V gave up 0 bases and J gave up 1 base; unmatched junction bases: 9. The CDR3 covers 17 residues. CDR1 SGHDN and CDR2 FVKESK come from the germline V gene. CDR3 DNA sequence: TGTGCCAGCAGCCAAGATGCCGACAGGGCCAAATCCTACGAGCAGTACTTC. Translating gives CASSQDADRAKSYEQYF. Full variable domain (outside the CDR3, taken from reference TRBV14 and TRBJ2-7): EAGVTQFPSHSVIEKGQTVTLRCDPISGHDNLYWYRRVMGKEIKFLLHFVKESKQDESGMPNNRFLAERTGGTYSTLKVQPAELEDSGVYFCASSQDADRAKSYEQYFGPGTRLTVT.

This chain uses TRBV7-3 with TRBJ2-1; 11 nucleotides line up with TRBD2. Germline CDR1 and CDR2: SGHTA and FQGTGA. This CDR3 contains 18 residues. Trimming at V came to 6 bases and at J to 5 bases, leaving 15 bases not matched to a gene. CDR3 protein: CASSLASGGFSPHNEQFF. The DNA of the CDR3 is TGTGCCAGCAGTCTGGCTAGCGGGGGGTTTTCCCCTCACAATGAGCAGTTCTTC.

The rearrangement uses TRBV6-5 and TRBJ1-1; possible D gene TRBD1, 5 bases. The CDR3 loop spans 12 amino acids. Germline V gives CDR1 MNHEY, CDR2 SVGAGI. Trimming shortened V by 6 bases and J by 5 bases, and 10 bases separated the two germline ends. CDR3 residues: CASRGGSTEAFF. CDR3 in DNA: TGTGCCAGCAGGGGGGGAAGTACTGAAGCTTTCTTT.

The chain uses TRBV4-2 and TRBJ1-5; maybe TRBD1 (6 bases). The CDR3 loop spans 15 amino acids. V was shortened by 4 bases and J by 0 bases, with 10 bases between the two germline ends. CDR1 is LGHNA, CDR2 YNFKEQ, per germline. The CDR3 region has the DNA TGTGCCAGCAGCCTAAAGGGGGATAGCAATCAGCCCCAGCATTTT. This sequence encodes CASSLKGDSNQPQHF.